This T cell receptor beta chain emerged from a study of T cell repertoires in cytomegalovirus infection. TCRdb re-called the reads with MiXCR, one entry per CDR3 protein. The table records some 800,000 distinct CDR3 sequences, 32% of them present only once. CDR1 PRHDT and CDR2 FYEKMQ come from the germline V gene (reference sequence). The V gene lost 4 bases and the J gene lost 0 bases, with 15 bases spanning the gap. The CDR3 is 17 residues long. This clonotype turned up a few times. Its specificity is unknown. This sequence was found in a human donor in good health (CMV status not recorded). Some clones in this sample may be carry-over from other donors' samples. The sample was cultured CD8+ T cells from PBMCs, taken from culture after CMV antigen stimulation. This rearrangement joins TRBV13 to TRBJ2-2; D is uncertain. DNA for the CDR3: TGTGCCAGCAGCTCGCTCGACATTGGGGCGAACACCGGGGAGCTGTTTTTT. This codes for CASSSLDIGANTGELFF.